This T cell receptor beta chain emerged from a study of cytomegalovirus exposure and HLA in healthy donors. The primer mix had 60 Vbeta and 13 Jbeta primers. Method: immunoSEQ multiplex PCR; TCRdb's copy keeps in-frame clones and lacks some. The sample holds over 150,000 clones, about four fifths seen once. A remark on this clone: Other DNA sequences in this specimen translate into the identical CDR3.

The CDR3 runs 12 residues. The germline V gene has CDR1 MDHEN and CDR2 SYDVKM. V lost 6 bases, J lost 3 bases, and 7 bases lay in between. The receptor's source is a male donor in good health and CMV-seronegative. The sequencing input was PBMCs. The rearrangement joins TRBV28 to TRBJ2-3; D unclear. The CDR3 here is CASSLNTDTQYF. The DNA of the CDR3 is TGTGCCAGCAGCCTTAATACAGATACGCAGTATTTT.